This TCR beta chain was found in a study of blood T cell repertoires in COVID-19. The repertoire was sequenced with immunoSEQ multiplex PCR; TCRdb's copy has only in-frame clones and lacks some. The data show 150,000 to 200,000 clones, about 90% seen once. V dropped 6 bases and J dropped 0; count of bases not matched to a gene: 8. The CDR3 length is 16 residues. The germline V gene has CDR1 MNHEY and CDR2 SMNVEV (reference sequence). Sequenced input: peripheral blood. This chain uses TRBV27 with TRBJ2-1; 7 nucleotides line up with TRBD2. The TCR comes from a woman aged 55-75 years with COVID-19, enrolled during active disease. DNA for the CDR3: TGTGCCAGCAGGTCTAGCGGCTACAGCTCCTACAATGAGCAGTTCTTC. Its translation is CASRSSGYSSYNEQFF.